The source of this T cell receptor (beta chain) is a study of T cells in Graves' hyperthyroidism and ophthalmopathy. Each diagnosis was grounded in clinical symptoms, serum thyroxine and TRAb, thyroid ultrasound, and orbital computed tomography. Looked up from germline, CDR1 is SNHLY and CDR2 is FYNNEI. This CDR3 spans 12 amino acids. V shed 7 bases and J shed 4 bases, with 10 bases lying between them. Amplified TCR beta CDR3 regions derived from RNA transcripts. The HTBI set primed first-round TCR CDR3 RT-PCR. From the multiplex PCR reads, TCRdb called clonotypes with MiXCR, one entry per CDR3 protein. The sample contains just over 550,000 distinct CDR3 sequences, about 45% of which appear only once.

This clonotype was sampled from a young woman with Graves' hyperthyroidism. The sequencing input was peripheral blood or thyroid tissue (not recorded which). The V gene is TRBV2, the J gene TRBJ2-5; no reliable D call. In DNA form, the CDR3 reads TGTGCCAGCAACCGGATTTCAGAGACCCAGTACTTC. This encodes CASNRISETQYF.